The 15 T cell receptor beta chains below all came from one sample that was sequenced in a study of cytomegalovirus exposure and HLA in healthy donors (dated by TCRdb to 2015 to 2018). The library was built by means of the immunoSEQ multiplex PCR assay. The multiplex PCR relied on a mix of 60 forward primers for TCR Vbeta segments and 13 reverse primers for TCR Jbeta segments. TCRdb limited this immuneACCESS table to in-frame rearrangements with V and J called. A share of clones is missing; checked studies link under half to unresolved V genes, and the rest is unexplained. The sample profile shows 85,000 to 100,000 clones; about four fifths of them were found once. Jointly, the top ten make up 8% to 9% of the sample. The sequencing sample was made of PBMCs. The receptors were gathered from a human donor in good health.

The rearrangement links TRBV5-8 to TRBJ2-7; D may be TRBD2 (7 bases). Germline CDR1 and CDR2: SGHTS and YDEGEE. The CDR3 covers 12 residues. Trimming stripped 8 bases from V and 5 bases from J, with 14 bases between. CDR3 in DNA: TGTGCCAGTAGGGGGGGTCTCAACGAGCAGTACTTC. Residues: CASRGGLNEQYF.

The chain uses TRBV5-1 and TRBJ2-5; possible D gene TRBD1, 6 bases. The V end lost 4 bases, the J end lost 0 bases, and 13 bases lay between the germline ends. CDR3 length equals 15 residues. Germline V lookup: CDR1 SGHRS, CDR2 YFSETQ. CDR3 sequence (DNA): TGCGCCAGCAGCCAAGACGGGACAAACCAAGAGACCCAGTACTTC. Translating gives CASSQDGTNQETQYF.

This rearrangement joins TRBV7-6 to TRBJ2-3; D uncertain. V was trimmed by 8 bases and J by 4 bases, leaving 10 bases between them. Germline lookup yields CDR1 SGHVS and CDR2 FNYEAQ. This CDR3 comprises 12 residues. The CDR3 here is CASAEPADTQYF. The CDR3 nucleotides are TGTGCCAGCGCGGAGCCCGCAGATACGCAGTATTTT.

V usage is TRBV28 and J usage is TRBJ1-2; no clear D. V was trimmed by 5 bases and J by 5 bases, leaving 12 bases between them. This CDR3 has 13 residues. CDR1 and CDR2 (germline): MDHEN, SYDVKM. The DNA for the CDR3 is TGTGCCAGCAGTCCCTCCCCTCCTTATGGCTACACCTTC. This encodes CASSPSPPYGYTF.

This chain connects TRBV5-1 to TRBJ2-3; TRBD2 matches 8 bases. Per the germline V gene, CDR1 is SGHRS and CDR2 is YFSETQ. Germline trimming cut 1 base from V and 0 bases from J; bases unmatched to any gene: 7. The CDR3 totals 17 residues. DNA of the CDR3: TGCGCCAGCAGCTTGAGTATAGCGGGACCCAGCACAGATACGCAGTATTTT. Its translation is CASSLSIAGPSTDTQYF.

The CDR3, as DNA: TGTGCTAGTGGCAGACGGGGGACGGTGGACACCGGGGAGCTGTTTTTT. It encodes CASGRRGTVDTGELFF. V gene TRBV12-5 combines with J gene TRBJ2-2, with D possibly TRBD2 on 6 matching bases. This CDR3 comprises 16 residues. From germline, CDR1 is LGHNT and CDR2 FRNRAP. The V gene lost 6 bases and the J gene lost 3 bases, with 17 bases spanning the gap.

The chain employs TRBV7-9 and TRBJ2-1; possible D gene TRBD2, 6 bases. This CDR3 is built from 15 residues. Germline CDR1 and CDR2: SEHNR and FQNEAQ (reference sequence). Deletions cut 5 bases from V and 0 bases from J, with 11 bases between. The CDR3 is CASSLRGSSYNEQFF. In DNA form, the CDR3 reads TGTGCCAGCAGCCTCCGGGGGAGCTCCTACAATGAGCAGTTCTTC.

The genes are TRBV7-9 and TRBJ2-7, with TRBD1 as a possible D gene (6 bases). The CDR3 runs to 14 residues. Between the trimmed V and J ends, which lost 5 bases and 5 bases, there was a span of 16 bases. Germline V lookup: CDR1 SEHNR, CDR2 FQNEAQ (reference sequence). CDR3 protein: CASSPWDTLDEQYF. Written as DNA, the CDR3 is TGTGCCAGCAGCCCCTGGGACACCCTGGACGAGCAGTACTTC.

This clone showed up just a few times. The V call is TRBV11-2, the J call TRBJ2-5; D possibly corresponds to TRBD2 (5 bases). Trimming removed 7 bases at V and 7 bases at J, with 13 bases between. CDR1 is SGHAT and CDR2 is FQNNGV in the germline V gene. The CDR3 length is 12 residues. CDR3 loop: CASTPSRGTQYF. The DNA for the CDR3 is TGTGCCAGCACCCCTAGTCGGGGGACCCAGTACTTC.

The rearrangement links TRBV11-3 to TRBJ2-5; 15 nucleotides line up with TRBD2. CDR3 length: 17 residues. V dropped 1 base and J dropped 5; count of bases not matched to a gene: 5. CDR1 and CDR2 from the germline V gene are SGHNT and YENEEA. CDR3 region: CASSLGGTSGRWETQYF. DNA of the CDR3: TGTGCCAGCAGCTTAGGTGGGACTAGCGGGAGGTGGGAGACCCAGTACTTC.

V is TRBV6-6 and J is TRBJ2-5, with D maybe TRBD2 (5 bases). Per the germline V gene, CDR1 is MNHNY and CDR2 is SVGAGI (reference sequence). This CDR3 has 10 residues. Trimming shortened V by 8 bases and J by 5 bases, and 6 bases separated the two germline ends. The CDR3 nucleotides read TGTGCCAGCGGGGAGGAGACCCAGTACTTC. Protein: CASGEETQYF.

The genes are TRBV4-2 and TRBJ2-7; 10 nucleotides agree with TRBD2. The V segment lost 2 bases and the J segment 3 bases; nucleotides outside the gene matches: 4. The CDR3 covers 15 residues. The germline V gene has CDR1 LGHNA and CDR2 YNFKEQ. CDR3 sequence reads: CASSQPSGGGYEQYF. CDR3 in DNA: TGTGCCAGCAGCCAACCTAGCGGGGGAGGCTACGAGCAGTACTTC.

This chain joins TRBV5-1 and TRBJ2-5; 8 bases are shared with TRBD1. CDR3 length: 16 residues. Germline lookup yields CDR1 SGHRS and CDR2 YFSETQ. The V segment lost 3 bases and the J segment 5 bases; nucleotides outside the gene matches: 12. Here the CDR3 DNA reads TGCGCCAGCAGCTCACAACCCCAGGGGGCAGGGGAGACCCAGTACTTC. This translates into CASSSQPQGAGETQYF.

The rearrangement links TRBV5-4 to TRBJ2-1, with D unclear. The germline V gene encodes CDR1 SGHNT and CDR2 YYREEE (reference sequence). The CDR3 length is 12 residues. Trimming took 4 bases from V and 6 from J, leaving 8 bases between them. The CDR3 reads CASSVASNEQFF. CDR3 DNA sequence: TGTGCCAGCAGCGTTGCGAGCAATGAGCAGTTCTTC.

The rearrangement links TRBV6-5 to TRBJ2-2, with 11 bases identical to TRBD1. Per the germline V gene, CDR1 is MNHEY and CDR2 is SVGAGI. The J segment lost 8 bases and the V segment lost 7 bases, leaving 6 bases of the junction unmatched. The CDR3 length is 14 residues. DNA for the CDR3: TGTGCCAGCAAAGGGACAGGGGGTTTAGGGGAGCTGTTTTTT. This translates into CASKGTGGLGELFF.